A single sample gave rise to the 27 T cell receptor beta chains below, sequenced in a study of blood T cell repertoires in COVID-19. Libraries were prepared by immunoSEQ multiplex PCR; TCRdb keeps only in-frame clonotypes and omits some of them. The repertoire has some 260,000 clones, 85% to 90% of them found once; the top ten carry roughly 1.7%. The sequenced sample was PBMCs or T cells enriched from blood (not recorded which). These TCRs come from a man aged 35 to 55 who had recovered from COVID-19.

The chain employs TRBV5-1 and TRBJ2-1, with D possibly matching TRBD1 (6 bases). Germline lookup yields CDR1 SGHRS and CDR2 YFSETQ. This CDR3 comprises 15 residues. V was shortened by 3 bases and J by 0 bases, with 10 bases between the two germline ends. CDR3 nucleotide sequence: TGCGCCAGCAGCTCAGGGGACCCCTCCTACAATGAGCAGTTCTTC. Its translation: CASSSGDPSYNEQFF. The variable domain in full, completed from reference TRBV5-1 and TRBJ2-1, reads KAGVTQTPRYLIKTRGQQVTLSCSPISGHRSVSWYQQTPGQGLQFLFEYFSETQRNKGNFPGRFSGRQFSNSRSEMNVSTLELGDSALYLCASSSGDPSYNEQFFGPGTRLTVL.

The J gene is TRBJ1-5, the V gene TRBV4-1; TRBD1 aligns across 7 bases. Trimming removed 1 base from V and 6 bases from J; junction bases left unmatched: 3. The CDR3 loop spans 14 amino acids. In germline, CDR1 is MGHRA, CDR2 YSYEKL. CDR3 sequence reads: CASSQGQGGQPQHF. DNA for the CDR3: TGCGCCAGCAGCCAAGGACAGGGCGGTCAGCCCCAGCATTTT.

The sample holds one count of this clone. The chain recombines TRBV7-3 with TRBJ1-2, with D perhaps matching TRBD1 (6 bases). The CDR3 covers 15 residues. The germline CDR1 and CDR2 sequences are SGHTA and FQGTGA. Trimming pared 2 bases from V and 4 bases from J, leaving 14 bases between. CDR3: CASSLGAGEGYGYTF. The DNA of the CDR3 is TGTGCCAGCAGCTTAGGGGCAGGGGAGGGCTATGGCTACACCTTC.

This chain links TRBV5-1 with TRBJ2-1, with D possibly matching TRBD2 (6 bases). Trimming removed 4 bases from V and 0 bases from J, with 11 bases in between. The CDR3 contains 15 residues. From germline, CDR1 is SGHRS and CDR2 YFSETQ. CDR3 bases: TGCGCCAGCAGCCTCCGGGAGAACTCCTACAATGAGCAGTTCTTC. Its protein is CASSLRENSYNEQFF. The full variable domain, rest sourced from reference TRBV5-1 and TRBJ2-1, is KAGVTQTPRYLIKTRGQQVTLSCSPISGHRSVSWYQQTPGQGLQFLFEYFSETQRNKGNFPGRFSGRQFSNSRSEMNVSTLELGDSALYLCASSLRENSYNEQFFGPGTRLTVL.

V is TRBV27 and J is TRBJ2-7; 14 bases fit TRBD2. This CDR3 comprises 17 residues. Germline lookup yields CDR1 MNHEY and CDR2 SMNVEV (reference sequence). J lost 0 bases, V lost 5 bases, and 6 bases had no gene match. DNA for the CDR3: TGTGCCAGCAGTCCAAGACTAGCGGGAGGGGGCTCCTACGAGCAGTACTTC. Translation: CASSPRLAGGGSYEQYF.

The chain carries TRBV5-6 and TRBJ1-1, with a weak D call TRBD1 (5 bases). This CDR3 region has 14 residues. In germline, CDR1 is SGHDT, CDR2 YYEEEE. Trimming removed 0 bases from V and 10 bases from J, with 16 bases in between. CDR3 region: CASSLDGGVGGAFF. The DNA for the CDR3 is TGTGCCAGCAGCTTGGACGGGGGGGTCGGAGGAGCTTTCTTT.

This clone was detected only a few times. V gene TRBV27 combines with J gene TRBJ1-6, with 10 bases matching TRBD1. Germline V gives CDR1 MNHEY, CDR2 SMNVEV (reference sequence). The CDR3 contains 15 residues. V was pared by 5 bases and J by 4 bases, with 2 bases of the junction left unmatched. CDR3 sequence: CASSDRGLYNSPLHF. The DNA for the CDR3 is TGTGCCAGCAGTGACAGGGGGCTGTATAATTCACCCCTCCACTTT.

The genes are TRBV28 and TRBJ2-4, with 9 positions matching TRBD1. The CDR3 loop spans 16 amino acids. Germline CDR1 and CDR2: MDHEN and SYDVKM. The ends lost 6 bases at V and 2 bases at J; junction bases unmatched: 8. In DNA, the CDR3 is TGTGCCAGCAGATTACAGGGGGCCTCATCCAAAAACATTCAGTACTTC. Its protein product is CASRLQGASSKNIQYF.

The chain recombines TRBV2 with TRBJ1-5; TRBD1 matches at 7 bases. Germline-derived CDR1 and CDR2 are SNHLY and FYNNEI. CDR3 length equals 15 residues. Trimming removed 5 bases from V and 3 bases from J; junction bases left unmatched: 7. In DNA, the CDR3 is TGTGCCAGCAGTCCGAACAGGGGCTCCAATCAGCCCCAGCATTTT. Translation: CASSPNRGSNQPQHF.

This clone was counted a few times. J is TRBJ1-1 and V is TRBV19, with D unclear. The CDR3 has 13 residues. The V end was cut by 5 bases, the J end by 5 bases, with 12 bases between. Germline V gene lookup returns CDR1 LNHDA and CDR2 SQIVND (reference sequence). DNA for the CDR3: TGTGCCAGTAGTCCCCTGTTGGAGACTGAAGCTTTCTTT. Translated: CASSPLLETEAFF.

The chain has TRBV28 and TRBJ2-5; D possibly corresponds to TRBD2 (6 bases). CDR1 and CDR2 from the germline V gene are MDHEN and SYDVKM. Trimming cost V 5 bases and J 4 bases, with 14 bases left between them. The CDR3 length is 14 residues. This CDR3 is CASSPRGTRETQYF. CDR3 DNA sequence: TGTGCCAGCAGTCCTCGGGGGACGAGAGAGACCCAGTACTTC.

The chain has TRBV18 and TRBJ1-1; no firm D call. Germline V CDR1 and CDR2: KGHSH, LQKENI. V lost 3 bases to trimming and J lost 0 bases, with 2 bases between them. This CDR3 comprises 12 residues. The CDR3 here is CASSPLNTEAFF. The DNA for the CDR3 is TGTGCCAGCTCACCCTTGAACACTGAAGCTTTCTTT.

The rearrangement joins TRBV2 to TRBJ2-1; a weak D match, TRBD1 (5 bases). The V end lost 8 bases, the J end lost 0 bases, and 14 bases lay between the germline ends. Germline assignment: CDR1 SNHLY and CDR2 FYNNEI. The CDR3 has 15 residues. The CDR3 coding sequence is TGTGCCAGCTGGGGCAGGACATTCTCCTACAATGAGCAGTTCTTC. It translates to CASWGRTFSYNEQFF.

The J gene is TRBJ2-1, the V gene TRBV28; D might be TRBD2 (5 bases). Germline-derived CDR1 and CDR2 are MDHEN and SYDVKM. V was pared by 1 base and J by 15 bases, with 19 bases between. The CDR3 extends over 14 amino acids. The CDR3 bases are TGTGCCAGCAGTTTATCGGCCCTCGGGATCCGGTGGTTCTTC. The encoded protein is CASSLSALGIRWFF.

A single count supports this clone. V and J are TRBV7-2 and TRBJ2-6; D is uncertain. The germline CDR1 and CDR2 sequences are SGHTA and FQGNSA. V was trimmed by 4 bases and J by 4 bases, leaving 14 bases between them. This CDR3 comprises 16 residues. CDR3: CASSSPGPLGANVLTF. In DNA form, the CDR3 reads TGTGCCAGCAGCTCGCCGGGTCCCCTAGGGGCCAACGTCCTGACTTTC.

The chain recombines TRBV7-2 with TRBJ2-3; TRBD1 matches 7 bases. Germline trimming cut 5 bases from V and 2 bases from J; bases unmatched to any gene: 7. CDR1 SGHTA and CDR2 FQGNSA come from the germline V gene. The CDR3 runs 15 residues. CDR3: CASSLQGSNTDTQYF. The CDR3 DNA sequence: TGTGCCAGCAGCCTACAGGGGAGTAACACAGATACGCAGTATTTT.

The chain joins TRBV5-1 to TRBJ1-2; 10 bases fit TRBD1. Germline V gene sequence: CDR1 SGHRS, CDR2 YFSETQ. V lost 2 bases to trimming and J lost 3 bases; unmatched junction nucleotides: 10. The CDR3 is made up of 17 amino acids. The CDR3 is CASSLVPGQGSDYGYTF. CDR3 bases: TGCGCCAGCAGCTTAGTCCCGGGACAGGGGTCGGACTATGGCTACACCTTC.

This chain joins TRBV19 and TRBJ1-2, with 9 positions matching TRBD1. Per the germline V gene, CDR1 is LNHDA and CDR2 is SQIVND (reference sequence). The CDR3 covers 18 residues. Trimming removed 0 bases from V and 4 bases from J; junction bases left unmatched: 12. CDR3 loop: CASSIDGTGTGSAYGYTF. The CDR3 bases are TGTGCCAGTAGTATAGATGGAACCGGGACAGGGTCCGCCTATGGCTACACCTTC. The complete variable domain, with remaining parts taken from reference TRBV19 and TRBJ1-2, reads DGGITQSPKYLFRKEGQNVTLSCEQNLNHDAMYWYRQDPGQGLRLIYYSQIVNDFQKGDIAEGYSVSREKKESFPLTVTSAQKNPTAFYLCASSIDGTGTGSAYGYTFGSGTRLTVV.

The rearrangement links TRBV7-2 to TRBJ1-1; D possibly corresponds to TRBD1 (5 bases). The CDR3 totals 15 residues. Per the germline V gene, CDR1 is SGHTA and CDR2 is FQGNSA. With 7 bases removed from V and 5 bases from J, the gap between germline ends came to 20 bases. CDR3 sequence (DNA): TGTGCCAGCAAGCTTAGATCAGGGCGAGGTACTGAAGCTTTCTTT. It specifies CASKLRSGRGTEAFF.

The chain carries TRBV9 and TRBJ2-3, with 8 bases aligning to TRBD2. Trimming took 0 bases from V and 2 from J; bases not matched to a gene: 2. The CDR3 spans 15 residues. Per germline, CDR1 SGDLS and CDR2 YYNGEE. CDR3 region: CASSVDGGATDTQYF. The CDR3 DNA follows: TGTGCCAGCAGCGTAGACGGGGGGGCCACAGATACGCAGTATTTT.

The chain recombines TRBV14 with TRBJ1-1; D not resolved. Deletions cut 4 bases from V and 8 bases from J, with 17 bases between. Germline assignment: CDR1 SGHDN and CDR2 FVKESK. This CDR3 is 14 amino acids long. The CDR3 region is CASSRTIGTGEAFF. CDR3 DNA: TGTGCCAGCAGCCGTACTATTGGAACCGGAGAAGCTTTCTTT. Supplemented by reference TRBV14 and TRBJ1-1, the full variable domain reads EAGVTQFPSHSVIEKGQTVTLRCDPISGHDNLYWYRRVMGKEIKFLLHFVKESKQDESGMPNNRFLAERTGGTYSTLKVQPAELEDSGVYFCASSRTIGTGEAFFGQGTRLTVV.

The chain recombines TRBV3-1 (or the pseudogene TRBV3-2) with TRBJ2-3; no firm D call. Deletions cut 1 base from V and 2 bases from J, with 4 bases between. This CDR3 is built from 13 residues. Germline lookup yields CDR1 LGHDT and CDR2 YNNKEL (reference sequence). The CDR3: CASSQVNTDTQYF. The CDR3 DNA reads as TGTGCCAGCAGCCAAGTTAACACAGATACGCAGTATTTT.

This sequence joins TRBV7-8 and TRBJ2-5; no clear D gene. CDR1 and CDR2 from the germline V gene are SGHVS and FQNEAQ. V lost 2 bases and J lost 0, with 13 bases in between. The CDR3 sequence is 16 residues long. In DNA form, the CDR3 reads TGTGCCAGCAGCTTATTTTCTCTCCAGAACCAAGAGACCCAGTACTTC. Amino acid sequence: CASSLFSLQNQETQYF.

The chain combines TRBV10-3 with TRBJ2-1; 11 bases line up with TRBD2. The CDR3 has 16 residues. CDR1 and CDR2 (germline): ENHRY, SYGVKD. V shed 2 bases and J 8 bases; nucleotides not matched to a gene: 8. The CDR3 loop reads CAISEVTSGSVYEQFF. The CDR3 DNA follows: TGTGCCATCAGTGAGGTTACTAGCGGGAGCGTCTATGAGCAGTTCTTC.

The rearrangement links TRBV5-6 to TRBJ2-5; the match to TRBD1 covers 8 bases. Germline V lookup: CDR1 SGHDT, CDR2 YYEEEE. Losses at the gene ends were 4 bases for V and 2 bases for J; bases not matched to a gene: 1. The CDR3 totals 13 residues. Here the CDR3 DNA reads TGTGCCAGCAGCGGGACAGGACAAGAGACCCAGTACTTC. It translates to CASSGTGQETQYF.

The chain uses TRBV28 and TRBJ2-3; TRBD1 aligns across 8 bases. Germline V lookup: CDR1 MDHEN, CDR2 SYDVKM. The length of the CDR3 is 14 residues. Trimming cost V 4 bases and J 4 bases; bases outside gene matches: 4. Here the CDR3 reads CASSSEQGADTQYF. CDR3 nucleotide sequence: TGTGCCAGCAGTTCGGAACAGGGGGCAGATACGCAGTATTTT.

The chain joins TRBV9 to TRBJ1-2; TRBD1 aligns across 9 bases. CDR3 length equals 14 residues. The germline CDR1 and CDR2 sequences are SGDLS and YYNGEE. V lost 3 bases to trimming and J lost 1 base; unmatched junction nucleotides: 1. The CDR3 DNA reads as TGTGCCAGCAGCGGGACAGGGGTTAACTATGGCTACACCTTC. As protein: CASSGTGVNYGYTF.